This T cell receptor beta chain was retrieved from a study of blood T cell repertoires in COVID-19. Study background: PBMCs, B-cell-depleted T cells, or T cells provided the cDNA or gDNA that made up the material.

Original analysis: The assay estimated nucleated cells by amplifying reference gene primers. Measured with immunoSEQ multiplex PCR; TCRdb has only the in-frame clones, and not every one. For V, J and clone size, that table is used; D and trimming come from the DNA. This sample carries 130,000 to 150,000 clones, 88% of them seen once, and the ten largest clones take 2% to 2.5%. This clone has only a few counts. Germline loops: CDR1 MDHEN, CDR2 SYDVKM. J gave up 1 base and V 8 bases, and 6 bases lay outside the gene matches. CDR3 size: 16 residues. Sequences were obtained from peripheral blood. This chain links TRBV28 with TRBJ2-6; 9 bases agree with TRBD1. The TCR was taken from a human donor in a cohort sampled during active COVID-19. CDR3 bases: TGTGCCAGCGCCGGGACAGGGACTTCTGGGGCCAACGTCCTGACTTTC. Encoded protein: CASAGTGTSGANVLTF.